Below, 24 T cell receptor delta chains from the same sample are listed, as sequenced in a study of Vδ1+ human thymocytes (dated by TCRdb to the late 2010s). These reads were obtained on an Illumina MiSeq. RNA was isolated using the RNeasy mini kit, and reverse transcription was performed with Superscript III. To generate the CDR3 amplicons, a multiplex PCR was run using pooled V-gene forward primers together with a constant-region reverse primer that carried Illumina adaptor overhangs. Public reads were reanalyzed in TCRdb with CATT, and rows carrying the same DNA were merged afterwards. The sample includes roughly 76,000 delta-chain clones, with about 35% observed a single time. The top ten clones comprise roughly 0.25% of the sample. No cognate antigen is known for these TCRs. The study at large found these results: The thymic TRG and TRD repertoires appeared highly polyclonal, with Gaussian CDR3 length distributions, in contrast to the oligoclonal repertoires of peripheral blood.

Sequencing was carried out using Vdelta1+ gamma-delta thymocytes from the thymus. The meaning of the sample's cell subset or site label: FACS-sorted CD3+ TCRalphabeta- TCRVdelta1+ TCRVdelta2- thymocytes. The receptors come from a boy under two years old who had congenital heart surgery.

The V gene is TRDV1, the J gene TRDJ1; 10 nucleotides match TRDD3. Germline V gene lookup returns CDR1 TSWWSYY and CDR2 QGS. CDR3 length: 20 amino acids. Losses at the gene ends were 0 bases for V and 6 bases for J; bases not matched to a gene: 19. CDR3 coding DNA: TGTGCTCTTGGGGAACTACTCCCCCCCCCTCATGGGGGATACAGCTATAAACTCATCTTT. This encodes CALGELLPPPHGGYSYKLIF.

This clone was recorded a few times. The chain recombines TRDV1 with TRDJ1; 9 bases agree with TRDD3. V lost 3 bases, J lost 0 bases, and 14 bases stayed unmatched. The CDR3 sequence is 19 residues long. Germline lookup yields CDR1 TSWWSYY and CDR2 QGS. This CDR3 reads CALGDKGWGGILDTDKLIF. DNA of the CDR3: TGTGCTCTTGGGGACAAAGGCTGGGGGGGGATACTAGACACCGATAAACTCATCTTT.

This clone was observed a handful of times. This chain joins TRDV1 and TRDJ1; 11 nucleotides agree with TRDD3. Per germline, CDR1 TSWWSYY and CDR2 QGS. The length of the CDR3 is 28 residues. V gave up 3 bases and J gave up 0 bases; unmatched junction bases: 39. The CDR3 here is CALGDSRPLYGLLGDKRVDPCYTDKLIF. The CDR3 DNA reads TGTGCTCTTGGGGATTCTCGCCCTCTCTACGGATTACTGGGGGATAAAAGGGTAGATCCGTGTTACACCGATAAACTCATCTTT.

The V call is TRDV1, the J call TRDJ1; the match to TRDD3 covers 7 bases. Germline V lookup: CDR1 TSWWSYY, CDR2 QGS. With V trimmed by 1 base and J by 0 bases, 23 bases remained unmatched. This CDR3 comprises 22 residues. CDR3 sequence: CALGERYLLGTHLFLYTDKLIF. CDR3 nucleotides: TGTGCTCTTGGGGAACGGTATCTACTGGGGACCCACTTGTTTCTCTACACCGATAAACTCATCTTT.

As to this clone: Other nucleotide sequences in the sample specify the same CDR3. J is TRDJ1 and V is TRDV1; the D gene is possibly TRDD3 (6 bases). Per germline, CDR1 TSWWSYY and CDR2 QGS. V lost 0 bases and J lost 2, with 13 bases in between. The CDR3 totals 16 residues. The CDR3 region is CALGELGRGDTDKLIF. The CDR3 coding sequence is TGTGCTCTTGGGGAACTCGGTCGTGGGGATACCGATAAACTCATCTTT.

The chain links TRDV1 to TRDJ1; TRDD3 aligns across 8 bases. The CDR3 covers 20 residues. Germline lookup yields CDR1 TSWWSYY and CDR2 QGS. V dropped 0 bases and J dropped 0; count of bases not matched to a gene: 15. CDR3 sequence: CALGELTSTGGMRDTDKLIF. The CDR3 nucleotides read TGTGCTCTTGGGGAACTGACGTCTACTGGGGGGATGCGTGACACCGATAAACTCATCTTT.

This clone occurred a few times. The genes are TRDV1 and TRDJ1, with D possibly being TRDD2 or TRDD3 (7 bases each). This CDR3 has 23 residues. Germline CDR1 and CDR2: TSWWSYY and QGS. V shed 0 bases and J shed 0 bases, with 32 bases lying between them. Here the CDR3 reads CALGELFLPPVLRGIPYTDKLIF. CDR3 sequence (DNA): TGTGCTCTTGGGGAACTTTTCCTACCACCCGTTCTGAGGGGGATCCCTTACACCGATAAACTCATCTTT.

The J gene is TRDJ1, the V gene TRDV1, with 8 positions matching TRDD3. V trimming: 5 bases; J trimming: 0 bases; junction bases outside the gene matches: 14. The V gene's germline CDR1 is TSWWSYY and CDR2 QGS. The CDR3 totals 18 residues. The CDR3 spells CALGNGVWGTSYTDKLIF. The CDR3 DNA reads as TGTGCTCTTGGGAACGGGGTCTGGGGGACATCGTACACCGATAAACTCATCTTT.

The rearrangement links TRDV1 to TRDJ1, with 10 positions matching TRDD3. The CDR3 runs 17 residues. From germline, CDR1 is TSWWSYY and CDR2 QGS. V lost 2 bases, J lost 2 bases, and 8 bases stayed unmatched. The DNA for the CDR3 is TGTGCTCTTGGGGAAAGGCTGAGGGGGATACGAACCGATAAACTCATCTTT. Translation gives CALGERLRGIRTDKLIF.

This clone was counted only a few times. The rearrangement links TRDV1 to TRDJ1, with 12 positions matching TRDD3. This CDR3 comprises 22 residues. In germline, CDR1 is TSWWSYY, CDR2 QGS. J was trimmed by 0 bases and V by 0 bases; bases with no gene match: 17. The CDR3 DNA is TGTGCTCTTGGGGAACTGTCCCTTCTTCGTACTGGGGGATACCCGTACACCGATAAACTCATCTTT. It codes for CALGELSLLRTGGYPYTDKLIF.

The chain employs TRDV1 and TRDJ1; TRDD3 matches at 11 bases. This CDR3 spans 23 amino acids. Trimming cost V 0 bases and J 0 bases; bases outside gene matches: 21. CDR1 TSWWSYY and CDR2 QGS come from the germline V gene. Here the CDR3 reads CALGELVLYWGIAVPLYTDKLIF. The DNA of the CDR3 is TGTGCTCTTGGGGAACTAGTGCTATACTGGGGGATAGCGGTCCCTTTATACACCGATAAACTCATCTTT.

This clone appeared a few times. This chain joins TRDV1 and TRDJ1, with 12 bases aligning to TRDD3. V lost 2 bases and J lost 4; bases outside the gene matches: 11. Germline V gives CDR1 TSWWSYY, CDR2 QGS. The CDR3 loop spans 18 amino acids. CDR3 sequence (DNA): TGTGCTCTTGGGGAAGGTCCGTACTGGGGGATACCTCACGATAAACTCATCTTT. Translation: CALGEGPYWGIPHDKLIF.

The sample holds a few counts of this clone. This chain links TRDV1 with TRDJ1, with 11 bases matching TRDD3. Trimming took 3 bases from V and 0 from J; bases not matched to a gene: 12. CDR3 length equals 19 residues. CDR1 is TSWWSYY and CDR2 is QGS in the germline V gene. CDR3 bases: TGTGCTCTTGGGGAGCGCCTGATGGGGGATACGCCGTACACCGATAAACTCATCTTT. Translation: CALGERLMGDTPYTDKLIF.

The chain is built from TRDV1 and TRDJ1, with TRDD3 matching over 10 bases. This CDR3 region has 19 residues. Losses at the gene ends were 3 bases for V and 0 bases for J; bases not matched to a gene: 13. The germline V gene has CDR1 TSWWSYY and CDR2 QGS. Written as DNA, the CDR3 is TGTGCTCTTGGGGAGTTCAACACAGGGACTGGGGGATACACCGATAAACTCATCTTT. Protein sequence: CALGEFNTGTGGYTDKLIF.

The genes are TRDV1 and TRDJ1; 8 bases fit TRDD3. This CDR3 region has 18 residues. CDR1 is TSWWSYY and CDR2 is QGS in the germline V gene. Trimming removed 2 bases from V and 10 bases from J; junction bases left unmatched: 21. Here the CDR3 reads CALGEFTSLPGGLPGLIF. DNA for the CDR3: TGTGCTCTTGGGGAATTCACAAGCCTACCTGGGGGACTCCCGGGACTCATCTTT.

J is TRDJ3 and V is TRDV2; no firm D call. CDR1 and CDR2 (germline): GEAIGNYY, EKD. Trimming left V 3 bases short and J 0 bases short, with 8 bases between. This CDR3 has 16 amino acids. The CDR3 sequence is CACDWESSWDTRQMFF. DNA for the CDR3: TGTGCCTGTGACTGGGAGAGCTCCTGGGACACCCGACAGATGTTTTTC.

This clone was detected only a few times. The junction departs from the called germline gene at one end, perhaps through a read error. The chain recombines TRDV1 with TRDJ1; D remains unclear. Germline values: CDR1 TSWWSYY, CDR2 QGS. The CDR3 consists of 22 residues. CDR3 bases: TGTGCTCTTGGGGAACGCCCCCCCAGTCAGGGACCCCGCGGTACGTACACCGATAAACTCATCTTC. The encoded protein is CALGERPPSQGPRGTYTDKLIF.

The rearrangement uses TRDV1 and TRDJ1, with 12 bases aligning to TRDD3. Germline V gene sequence: CDR1 TSWWSYY, CDR2 QGS. This CDR3 is built from 22 residues. V lost 3 bases to trimming and J lost 2 bases; unmatched junction nucleotides: 22. CDR3 sequence: CALGDPGLPTYWGIPLTDKLIF. The CDR3 bases are TGTGCTCTTGGGGACCCCGGCCTTCCTACATACTGGGGGATACCCCTGACCGATAAACTCATCTTT.

The rearrangement uses TRDV1 and TRDJ1; 9 bases fit TRDD3. V dropped 1 base and J dropped 0; count of bases not matched to a gene: 15. Per the germline V gene, CDR1 is TSWWSYY and CDR2 is QGS. The CDR3 length is 20 residues. CDR3 DNA sequence: TGTGCTCTTGGGGAACATTCCTATTCTCAGGCTGGGGGATACACCGATAAACTCATCTTT. It codes for CALGEHSYSQAGGYTDKLIF.

Comment on this clone: A single base separates this from a much larger clone, so it may be a read error. Other DNA sequences from this sample encode an identical CDR3 as well. This sequence joins TRDV2 and TRDJ1; D uncertain. Trimming removed 0 bases from V and 7 bases from J, with 26 bases in between. CDR3 length: 18 residues. Germline V gene sequence: CDR1 GEAIGNYY, CDR2 EKD. The CDR3 region has the DNA TGTGCCTGTGACACCCCTAAAGTTGTGTTGGGTTCACCACGTAAACTCATCTTT. It codes for CACDTPKVVLGSPRKLIF.

This clone appeared a few times. The genes are TRDV1 and TRDJ1; tentatively, D is TRDD3 (6 bases). This CDR3 is built from 20 residues. Germline-derived CDR1 and CDR2 are TSWWSYY and QGS. Trimming removed 0 bases from V and 0 bases from J, with 23 bases in between. DNA of the CDR3: TGTGCTCTTGGGGAACTTAAGCTACCCTGTACTGGGAAGTACACCGATAAACTCATCTTT. This gives the protein CALGELKLPCTGKYTDKLIF.

The genes are TRDV1 and TRDJ1; D may be TRDD3 (5 bases). V was clipped by 0 bases and J by 0 bases, with 20 bases between them. Germline loops: CDR1 TSWWSYY, CDR2 QGS. CDR3 length: 19 amino acids. The CDR3 loop is CALGELRRGQTTYTDKLIF. CDR3 DNA sequence: TGTGCTCTTGGGGAACTCCGGAGGGGACAGACTACGTACACCGATAAACTCATCTTT.

This clone was detected only a few times. The chain has TRDV1 and TRDJ1, with D perhaps TRDD3 (6 bases). V was trimmed by 9 bases and J by 5 bases, leaving 28 bases between them. Germline values: CDR1 TSWWSYY, CDR2 QGS. This CDR3 comprises 17 residues. The CDR3 DNA sequence: TGTGCTCTCCGGGACTACCATTCCATCAACGGGGGAGATAAACTCATCTTT. It codes for CALRDYHSINGGDKLIF.

This clone has a handful of counts. The V call is TRDV1, the J call TRDJ1; D is perhaps TRDD2 or TRDD3 (9 bases each). Trimming stripped 4 bases from V and 0 bases from J, with 33 bases between. The CDR3 runs to 22 residues. CDR1 TSWWSYY and CDR2 QGS come from the germline V gene. The CDR3 sequence is CALGARPSYSAGGFLYTDKLIF. The DNA of the CDR3 is TGTGCTCTTGGGGCACGGCCTTCCTACTCGGCTGGGGGATTCCTCTACACCGATAAACTCATCTTT.